This T cell receptor (beta chain) is drawn from a study of beta chain features in type 1 diabetes. Looking at the study overall: Patients and healthy donors were similar in age, gender and cell yields. Whole-study findings and limits: When Type 1 diabetes patients were examined, their TCRB CDR3s proved moderately but significantly shorter in all four CD4+ subsets. The study notes PCR might favor shorter templates equally in patients and controls. Healthy donors had naive, central memory and Treg TCRB repertoires that appeared less similar than those seen among patients.

There are a few counts of this clone. Its antigen is still unknown. In the same sample, other DNA sequences code for this CDR3. In germline, CDR1 is SGDLS, CDR2 YYNGEE. This CDR3 is built from 14 residues. The V gene end was trimmed by 0 bases and the J gene end by 5 bases; junction bases not matched to a gene: 5. The entirety of the isolated RNA underwent reverse transcription, so expressed TCRB transcripts were sequenced. Method: immunoSEQ multiplex PCR; TCRdb's copy keeps in-frame clones and lacks some. The sample consists of about 260,000 clones, 24% of them appearing once. The chain recombines TRBV9 with TRBJ2-7; the match to TRBD2 covers 7 bases. This clonotype originated in a woman in her twenties or thirties with type 1 diabetes. What was sequenced was naive CD4+ T cells from blood. DNA of the CDR3: TGTGCCAGCAGCGTAGTGGGGGGGAGCGACGAGCAGTACTTC. It is translated as CASSVVGGSDEQYF.